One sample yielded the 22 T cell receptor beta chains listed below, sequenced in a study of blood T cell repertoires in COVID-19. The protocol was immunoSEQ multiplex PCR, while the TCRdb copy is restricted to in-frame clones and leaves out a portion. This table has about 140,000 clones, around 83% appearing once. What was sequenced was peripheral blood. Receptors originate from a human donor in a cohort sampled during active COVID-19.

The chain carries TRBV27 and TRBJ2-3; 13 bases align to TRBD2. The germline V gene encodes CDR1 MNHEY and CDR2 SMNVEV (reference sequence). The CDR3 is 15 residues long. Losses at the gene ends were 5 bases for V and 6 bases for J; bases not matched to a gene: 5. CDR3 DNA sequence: TGTGCCAGCAGTCGGGGACTAGCGGGAACGGATACGCAGTATTTT. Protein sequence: CASSRGLAGTDTQYF.

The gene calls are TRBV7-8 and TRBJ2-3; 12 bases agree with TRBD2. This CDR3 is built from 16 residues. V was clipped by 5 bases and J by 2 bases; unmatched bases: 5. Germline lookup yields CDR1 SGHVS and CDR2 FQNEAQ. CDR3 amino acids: CASSPGLAGPTDTQYF. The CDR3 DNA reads TGTGCCAGCAGCCCTGGACTAGCGGGACCCACAGATACGCAGTATTTT.

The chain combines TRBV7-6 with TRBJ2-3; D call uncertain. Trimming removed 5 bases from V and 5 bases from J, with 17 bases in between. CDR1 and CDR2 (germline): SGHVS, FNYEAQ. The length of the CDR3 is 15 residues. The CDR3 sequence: CASSPWPGPVDTQYF. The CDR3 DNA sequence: TGTGCCAGCAGCCCTTGGCCGGGTCCGGTAGATACGCAGTATTTT.

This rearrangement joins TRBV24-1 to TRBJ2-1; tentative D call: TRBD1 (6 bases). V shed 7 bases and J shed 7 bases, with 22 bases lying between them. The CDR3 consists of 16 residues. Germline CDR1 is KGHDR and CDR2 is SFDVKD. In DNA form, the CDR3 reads TGTGCCACCAGGGACAGTGGGGGAGAGGGTATGAATGAGCAGTTCTTC. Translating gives CATRDSGGEGMNEQFF.

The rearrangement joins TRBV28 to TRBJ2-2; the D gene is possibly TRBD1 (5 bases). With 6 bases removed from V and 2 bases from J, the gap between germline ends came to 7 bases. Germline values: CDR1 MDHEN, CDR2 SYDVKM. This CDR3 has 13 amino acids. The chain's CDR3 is CASSDSNTGELFF. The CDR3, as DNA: TGTGCCAGCAGCGACAGTAACACCGGGGAGCTGTTTTTT. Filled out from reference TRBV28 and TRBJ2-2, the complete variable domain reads DVKVTQSSRYLVKRTGEKVFLECVQDMDHENMFWYRQDPGLGLRLIYFSYDVKMKEKGDIPEGYSVSREKKERFSLILESASTNQTSMYLCASSDSNTGELFFGEGSRLTVL.

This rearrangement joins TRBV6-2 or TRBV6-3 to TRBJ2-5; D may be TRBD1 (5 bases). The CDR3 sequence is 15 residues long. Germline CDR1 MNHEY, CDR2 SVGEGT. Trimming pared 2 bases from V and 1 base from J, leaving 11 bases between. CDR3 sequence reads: CASSYHHQGQETQYF. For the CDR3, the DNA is TGTGCCAGCAGTTACCACCACCAGGGCCAAGAGACCCAGTACTTC.

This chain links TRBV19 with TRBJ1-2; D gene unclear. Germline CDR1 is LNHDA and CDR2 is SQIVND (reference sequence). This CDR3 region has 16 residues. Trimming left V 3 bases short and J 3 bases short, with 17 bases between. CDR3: CASSIPGSNEYYGYTF. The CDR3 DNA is TGTGCCAGTAGTATTCCAGGCAGCAACGAATACTATGGCTACACCTTC.

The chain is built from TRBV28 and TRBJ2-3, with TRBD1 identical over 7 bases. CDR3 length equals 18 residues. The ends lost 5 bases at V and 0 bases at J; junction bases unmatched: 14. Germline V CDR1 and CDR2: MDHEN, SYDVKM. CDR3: CASSILRTGGSSTDTQYF. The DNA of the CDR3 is TGTGCCAGCAGTATCCTCAGGACAGGCGGTTCTAGCACAGATACGCAGTATTTT.

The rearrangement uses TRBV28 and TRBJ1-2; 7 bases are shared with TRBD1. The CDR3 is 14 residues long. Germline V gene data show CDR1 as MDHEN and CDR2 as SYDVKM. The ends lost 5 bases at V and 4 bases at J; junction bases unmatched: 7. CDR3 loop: CASSAGTAFYGYTF. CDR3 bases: TGTGCCAGCAGTGCAGGGACAGCCTTCTATGGCTACACCTTC.

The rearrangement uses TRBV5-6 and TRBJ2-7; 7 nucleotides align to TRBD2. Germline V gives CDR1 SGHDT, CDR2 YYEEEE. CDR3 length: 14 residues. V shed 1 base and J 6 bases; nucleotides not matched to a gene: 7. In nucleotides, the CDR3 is TGTGCCAGCAGCTTGATTGCGGGAGATTCCGAGCAGTACTTC. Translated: CASSLIAGDSEQYF.

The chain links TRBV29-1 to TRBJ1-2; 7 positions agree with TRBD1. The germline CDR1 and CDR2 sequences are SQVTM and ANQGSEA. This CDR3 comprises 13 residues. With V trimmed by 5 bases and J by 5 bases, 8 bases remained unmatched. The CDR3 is CSVWTGKVYGYTF. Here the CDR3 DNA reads TGCAGCGTTTGGACAGGTAAGGTTTATGGCTACACCTTC. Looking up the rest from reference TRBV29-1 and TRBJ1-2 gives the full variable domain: SAVISQKPSRDICQRGTSLTIQCQVDSQVTMMFWYRQQPGQSLTLIATANQGSEATYESGFVIDKFPISRPNLTFSTLTVSNMSPEDSSIYLCSVWTGKVYGYTFGSGTRLTVV.

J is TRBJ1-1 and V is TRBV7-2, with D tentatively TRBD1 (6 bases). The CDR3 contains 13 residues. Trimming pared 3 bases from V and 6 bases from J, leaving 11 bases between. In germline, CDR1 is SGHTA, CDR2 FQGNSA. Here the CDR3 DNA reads TGTGCCAGCAGCTTTTGGGGGGGCGCTGAAGCTTTCTTT. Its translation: CASSFWGGAEAFF. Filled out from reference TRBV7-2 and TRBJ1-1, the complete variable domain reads GAGVSQSPSNKVTEKGKDVELRCDPISGHTALYWYRQSLGQGLEFLIYFQGNSAPDKSGLPSDRFSAERTGGSVSTLTIQRTQQEDSAVYLCASSFWGGAEAFFGQGTRLTVV.

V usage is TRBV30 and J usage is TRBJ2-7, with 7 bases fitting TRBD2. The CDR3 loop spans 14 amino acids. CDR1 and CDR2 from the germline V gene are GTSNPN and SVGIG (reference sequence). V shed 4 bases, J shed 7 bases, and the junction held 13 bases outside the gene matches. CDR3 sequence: CAWNGLVGLGEQYF. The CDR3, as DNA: TGTGCCTGGAATGGACTAGTAGGTTTGGGGGAGCAGTACTTC. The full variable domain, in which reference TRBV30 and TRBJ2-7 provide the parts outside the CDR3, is SQTIHQWPATLVQPVGSPLSLECTVEGTSNPNLYWYRQAAGRGLQLLFYSVGIGQISSEVPQNLSASRPQDRQFILSSKKLLLSDSGFYLCAWNGLVGLGEQYFGPGTRLTVT.

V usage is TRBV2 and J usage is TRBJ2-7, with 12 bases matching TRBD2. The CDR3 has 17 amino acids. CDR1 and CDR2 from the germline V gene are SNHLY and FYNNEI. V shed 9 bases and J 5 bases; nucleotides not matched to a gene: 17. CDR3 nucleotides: TGTGCCAGAAGTCCCCCGGGACTAGCGGGTACCCCCCACGAGCAGTACTTC. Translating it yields CARSPPGLAGTPHEQYF.

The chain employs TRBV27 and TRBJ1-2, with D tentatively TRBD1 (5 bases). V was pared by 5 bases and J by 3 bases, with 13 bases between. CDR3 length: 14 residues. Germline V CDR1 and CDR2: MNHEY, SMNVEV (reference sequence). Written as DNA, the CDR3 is TGTGCCAGCAGTCGGCAGGGCGTCGACTATGGCTACACCTTC. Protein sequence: CASSRQGVDYGYTF.

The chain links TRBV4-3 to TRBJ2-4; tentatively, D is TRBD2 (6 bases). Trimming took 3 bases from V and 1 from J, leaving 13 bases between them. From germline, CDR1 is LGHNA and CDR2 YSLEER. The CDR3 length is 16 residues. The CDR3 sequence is CASSQSGGRAKNIQYF. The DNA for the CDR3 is TGCGCCAGCAGCCAGAGTGGAGGGCGCGCCAAAAACATTCAGTACTTC.

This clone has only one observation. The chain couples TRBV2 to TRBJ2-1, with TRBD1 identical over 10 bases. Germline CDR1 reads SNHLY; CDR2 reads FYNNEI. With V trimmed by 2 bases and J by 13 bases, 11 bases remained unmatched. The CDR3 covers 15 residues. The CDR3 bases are TGTGCCAGCAGTGAATTTGTCTCGACAGGGGGCGGACAGTTCTTC. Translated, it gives CASSEFVSTGGGQFF.

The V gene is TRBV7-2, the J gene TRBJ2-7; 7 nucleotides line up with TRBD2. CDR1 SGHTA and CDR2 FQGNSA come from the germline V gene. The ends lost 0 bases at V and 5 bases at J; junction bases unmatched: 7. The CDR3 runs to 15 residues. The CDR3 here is CASSLAGGTFNEQYF. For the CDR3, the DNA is TGTGCCAGCAGCTTAGCGGGAGGGACTTTCAACGAGCAGTACTTC.

Here the CDR3 DNA reads TGCAGCGATAGGCTAGCGGGAGGTTCCTACAATGAGCAGTTCTTC. It is translated as CSDRLAGGSYNEQFF. V usage is TRBV29-1 and J usage is TRBJ2-1, with 11 bases that match TRBD2. The length of the CDR3 is 15 residues. V was clipped by 7 bases and J by 1 base; unmatched bases: 6. The germline V gene encodes CDR1 SQVTM and CDR2 ANQGSEA.

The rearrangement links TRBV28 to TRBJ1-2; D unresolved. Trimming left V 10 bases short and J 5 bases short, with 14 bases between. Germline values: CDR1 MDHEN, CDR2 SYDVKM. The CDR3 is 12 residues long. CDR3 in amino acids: CATERSSYGYTF. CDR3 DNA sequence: TGTGCCACCGAGAGGAGCTCGTATGGCTACACCTTC.

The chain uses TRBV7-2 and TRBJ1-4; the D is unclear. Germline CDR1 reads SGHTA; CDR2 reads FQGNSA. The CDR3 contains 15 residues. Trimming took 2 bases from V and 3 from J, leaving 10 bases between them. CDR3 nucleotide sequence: TGTGCCAGCAGCTTACGAGGGATGGCTAATGAAAAACTGTTTTTT. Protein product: CASSLRGMANEKLFF.

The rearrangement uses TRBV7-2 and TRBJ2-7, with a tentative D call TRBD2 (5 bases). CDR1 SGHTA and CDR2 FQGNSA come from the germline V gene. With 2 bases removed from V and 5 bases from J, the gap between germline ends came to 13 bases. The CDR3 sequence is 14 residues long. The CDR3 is CASSLIPDFDEQYF. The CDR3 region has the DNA TGTGCCAGCAGCTTAATCCCGGACTTCGACGAGCAGTACTTC.